The clone carrying this TCR beta chain was counted many times. Its target is unknown. This entry belongs to a study of molecular identifiers for immune sequencing clone quantification. General study results and limits: In naive cells, under 1% of molecules belonged to clones above 20 RNA copies, against over 97% in effector cells. Detectable among roughly 1 million naive cells, according to reports, was Jurkat TCR RNA spiked in from one cell.

TCRdb processed the PCR reads anew with MiXCR; each CDR3 protein has one entry. The profile covers about 510,000 distinct CDR3 sequences, with approximately 25% appearing a single time and around 0.76% taken by the ten largest. Libraries of naive CD8 cells were prepared from about 19,000 to 1,100,000 sorted cells using 10%, 30% or 50% RNA. Researchers sorted naive CD8 T cells as cells that were CD8+CD4-CCR7+CD45RA+. This clonotype originated in a human donor in good health. Some libraries in this study had Jurkat cell RNA spiked in. Specimen: naive CD8+ T cells from blood, with Jurkat cell RNA spiked in. The subset here: FACS-sorted CD8+CD4-CCR7+CD45RA+ naive T cells.

This CDR3 reads CSATDRGVLQETQYF. CDR3 DNA sequence: TGCAGTGCCACGGACAGGGGGGTACTACAAGAGACCCAGTACTTC. The V call is TRBV20-1, the J call TRBJ2-5; 10 bases map to TRBD1. Germline V CDR1 and CDR2: DFQATT, SNEGSKA (reference sequence). J gave up 2 bases and V 6 bases, and 9 bases lay outside the gene matches. The CDR3 is 15 residues long.